A single sample gave rise to the 9 T cell receptor beta chains below, sequenced in a study of T cells in women clearing cervical HPV infection. The method was immunoSEQ multiplex PCR; TCRdb's version includes in-frame clones alone and lacks a portion of them. This sample carries about 22,000 clones, with roughly an eighth going to the ten biggest clones. The material sequenced was blood buffy coat. The receptor source for this set is a woman aged 18 to 75 with a cervical HPV16 infection that either progressed to CIN3+ or cleared (not recorded which).

Comments on this clone: The CDR3 is cut off 3 residues early in the read; its end comes from the germline J gene. This chain uses TRBV20-1 with TRBJ2-7, with D possibly matching TRBD2 (6 bases). Germline V CDR1 and CDR2: DFQATT, SNEGSKA (reference sequence). Trimming took 1 base from V and 3 from J, leaving 19 bases between them. There are 16 residues in the CDR3. CDR3: CSARGAGFGGDYEQYF. CDR3 DNA, as far as it was read: TGCAGTGCTAGAGGAGCCGGTTTTGGCGGGGACTACGAG.

Regarding this clone: The read comes to an end 3 residues before the CDR3 does, leaving the germline J gene to fill in the end. This chain joins TRBV7-3 and TRBJ2-3; the match to TRBD2 covers 11 bases. V was pared by 3 bases and J by 5 bases, with 4 bases of the junction left unmatched. This CDR3 contains 15 residues. Germline loops: CDR1 SGHTA, CDR2 FQGTGA. The CDR3: CASSLTSGEIDTQYF. The part of the CDR3 DNA that was read is TGTGCCAGCAGCTTGACTAGCGGGGAGATAGATACG.

Turning to this clone: The CDR3 end lies 3 residues beyond the end of the read and is filled in from the germline J gene. This sequence joins TRBV12-3 or TRBV12-4 and TRBJ1-5; 9 positions match TRBD1. With 1 base clipped from V and 4 bases from J, the junction kept 2 bases outside the gene matches. The CDR3 contains 15 residues. CDR3: CASSLDGTGNQPQHF. Incomplete CDR3 DNA: TGTGCCAGCAGTTTAGACGGGACAGGGAATCAGCCC.

As concerns this clone: The CDR3 end lies 3 residues beyond the end of the read and is filled in from the germline J gene. V and J are TRBV29-1 and TRBJ1-1; D remains ambiguous. Between the trimmed V and J ends, which lost 7 bases and 4 bases, there was a span of 13 bases. Germline V gene data show CDR1 as SQVTM and CDR2 as ANQGSEA. This CDR3 contains 12 residues. The CDR3 DNA, read in part, is TGCAGCGCTCGAGGGCAAAGCACTGAA. Residues: CSARGQSTE. The full CDR3 sequence reads CSARGQSTEAFF. Combining the CDR3 with reference TRBV29-1 and TRBJ1-1 gives the whole variable domain SAVISQKPSRDICQRGTSLTIQCQVDSQVTMMFWYRQQPGQSLTLIATANQGSEATYESGFVIDKFPISRPNLTFSTLTVSNMSPEDSSIYLCSARGQSTEAFFGQGTRLTVV.

For this clone: The CDR3 is cut off 3 residues early in the read; its end comes from the germline J gene. This sequence joins TRBV4-1 and TRBJ2-4; no clear D. This CDR3 comprises 18 residues. Germline V gene data show CDR1 as MGHRA and CDR2 as YSYEKL. Trimming took off 1 base at V and 0 bases at J, with 16 bases between the two ends. CDR3 protein: CASSQVRVSLGAKNIQYF. CDR3 DNA, as far as it was read: TGCGCCAGCAGCCAAGTACGGGTCAGCCTGGGAGCCAAAAACATT.

Concerning this clone: The CDR3 end lies 3 residues beyond the end of the read and is filled in from the germline J gene. This chain joins TRBV6-2 or TRBV6-3 and TRBJ2-7; 13 bases fit TRBD2. The CDR3 sequence is 15 residues long. Germline assignment: CDR1 MNHEY and CDR2 SVGEGT. V lost 6 bases and J lost 6; bases outside the gene matches: 8. The sequenced CDR3 bases are TGTGCCAGCAGAGGACTAGCGGGAGACAGGGGCGAG. This translates into CASRGLAGDRGE. In full, the CDR3 reads CASRGLAGDRGEQYF.

Turning to this clone: The read terminates 3 residues before the CDR3 end, so the remaining end is supplied by the germline J gene. The chain uses TRBV5-1 and TRBJ2-5; tentatively, D is TRBD2 (5 bases). The germline gives CDR1 SGHRS, CDR2 YFSETQ. The CDR3 contains 15 residues. The V end was cut by 1 base, the J end by 5 bases, with 15 bases between. The CDR3 DNA, read in part, is TGCGCCAGCAGCTTGCTTAGGCCCGAGGGCGAGACC. It specifies CASSLLRPEGET. In full, the CDR3 reads CASSLLRPEGETQYF.

To note about this clone: The read gets to within 3 residues of the CDR3 end, and the germline J gene fills in the rest. The chain employs TRBV7-2 and TRBJ1-1; no firm D call. Germline V CDR1 and CDR2: SGHTA, FQGNSA. The CDR3 sequence is 11 residues long. CDR3 DNA (partial): TGTGCCAGCAGCTTAGCGTCGTCG. It translates to CASSLASS. Given in full, the CDR3 is CASSLASSAFF.

Of note for this clone: The read ends 3 residues shy of where the CDR3 ends; the end is completed using the germline J gene. This chain links TRBV18 with TRBJ2-3; TRBD2 matches 8 bases. CDR1 and CDR2 (germline): KGHSH, LQKENI. CDR3 size: 17 residues. The CDR3 reads CASSPPRGSGDQETQYF. The CDR3 DNA, read in part, is TGTGCCAGCTCACCACCCAGGGGTAGCGGGGATCAAGAGACG. The whole variable domain, filled in from reference TRBV18 and TRBJ2-3, reads NAGVMQNPRHLVRRRGQEARLRCSPMKGHSHVYWYRQLPEEGLKFMVYLQKENIIDESGMPKERFSAEFPKEGPSILRIQQVVRGDSAAYFCASSPPRGSGDQETQYFGPGTRLTVL.